Here is one TCR beta chain with its context. Its antigen is still unknown. An approximately 180 ng quantity of DNA, roughly 30,000 T cell genomes, went into the sorted-subset replicate PCRs. Libraries were prepared by immunoSEQ multiplex PCR; TCRdb keeps only in-frame clonotypes and omits some of them. The table has about 110,000 clones, approximately 70% seen once. All of the donors resided in Nashville, Tennessee, and each was a Caucasian adult. This sample was included in a study of shared clonotypes between healthy human individuals. Overall study: There were three CD4 naive, three CD4 memory, two CD8 naive and one CD8 memory plates per donor.

Study-wide results and caveats: Larger richness was generally estimated for naive than memory subsets.

The sequenced material came from memory CD8+ T cells sorted from blood. Subset here: CD45RO+ cells pooled with CCR7-negative TemRA cells. This TCR came from a woman under 40 in good health.

The DNA of the CDR3 is TGTGCCAGCAGCCACCCGGGGGGGGATCAGCCCCAGCATTTT. This translates into CASSHPGGDQPQHF. The chain carries TRBV6-1 and TRBJ1-5; TRBD1 might be the D (5 bases). V gave up 6 bases and J gave up 5 bases, with 14 bases separating them. The length of the CDR3 is 14 residues. Germline V gene sequence: CDR1 MNHNS, CDR2 SASEGT.